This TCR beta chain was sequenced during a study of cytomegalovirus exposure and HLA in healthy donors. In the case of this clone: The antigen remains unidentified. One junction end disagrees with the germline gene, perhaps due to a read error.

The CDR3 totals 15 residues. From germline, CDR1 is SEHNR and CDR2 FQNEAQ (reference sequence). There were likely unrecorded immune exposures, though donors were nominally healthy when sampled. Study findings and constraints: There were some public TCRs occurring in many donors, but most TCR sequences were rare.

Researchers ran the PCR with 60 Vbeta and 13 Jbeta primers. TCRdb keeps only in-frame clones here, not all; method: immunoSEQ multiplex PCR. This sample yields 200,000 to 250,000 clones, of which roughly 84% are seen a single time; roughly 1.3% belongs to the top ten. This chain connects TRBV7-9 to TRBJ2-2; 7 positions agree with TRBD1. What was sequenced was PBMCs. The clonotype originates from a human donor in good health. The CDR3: CSSSLGQEGTGELFF. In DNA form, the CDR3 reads TGTTCCAGCAGCTTAGGACAGGAAGGCACCGGGGAGCTGTTTTTT.